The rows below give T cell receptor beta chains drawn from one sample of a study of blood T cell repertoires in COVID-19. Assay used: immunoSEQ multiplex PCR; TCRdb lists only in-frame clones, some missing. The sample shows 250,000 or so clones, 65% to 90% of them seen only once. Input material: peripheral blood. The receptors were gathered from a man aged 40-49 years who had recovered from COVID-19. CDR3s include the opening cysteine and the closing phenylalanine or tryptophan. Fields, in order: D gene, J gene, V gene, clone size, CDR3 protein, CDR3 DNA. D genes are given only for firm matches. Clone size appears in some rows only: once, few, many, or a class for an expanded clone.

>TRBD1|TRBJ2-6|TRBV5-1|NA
CASSDGTGDFSGANVLTF
TGCGCCAGCAGCGATGGGACAGGGGATTTCTCTGGGGCCAACGTCCTGACTTTC
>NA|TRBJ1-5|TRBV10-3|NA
CAIRSTDNQPQHF
TGTGCCATCAGGTCGACAGACAATCAGCCCCAGCATTTT
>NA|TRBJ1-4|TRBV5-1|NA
CASSLGRGEKLFF
TGCGCCAGCAGCTTGGGCAGGGGAGAAAAACTGTTTTTT
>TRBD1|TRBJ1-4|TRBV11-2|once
CASSLGQGNEKLFF
TGTGCCAGCAGCCTCGGACAGGGTAATGAAAAACTGTTTTTT
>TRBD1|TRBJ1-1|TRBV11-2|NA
CASSLHRTGAFF
TGTGCCAGCAGCCTACATCGGACAGGGGCTTTCTTT
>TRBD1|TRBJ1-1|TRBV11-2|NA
CASSLGQGTLNTEAFF
TGTGCCAGCAGCCTCGGACAGGGCACATTGAACACTGAAGCTTTCTTT
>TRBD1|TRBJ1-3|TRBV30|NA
CACQTGTSGNTIYF
TGTGCCTGTCAGACAGGGACCTCTGGAAACACCATATATTTT
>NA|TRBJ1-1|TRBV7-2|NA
CASSPAVVTEAFF
TGTGCCAGCAGCCCCGCAGTGGTCACTGAAGCTTTCTTT
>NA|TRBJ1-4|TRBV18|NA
CASSPVSGSSEKLFF
TGTGCCAGCTCACCAGTTTCGGGGTCTTCGGAAAAACTGTTTTTT
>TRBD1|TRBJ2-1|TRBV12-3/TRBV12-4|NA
CASSLVGTEFF
TGTGCCAGCAGTTTAGTAGGGACAGAGTTCTTC
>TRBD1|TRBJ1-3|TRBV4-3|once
CASSQARDSGNTIYF
TGCGCCAGCAGCCAAGCTCGGGACAGCGGAAACACCATATATTTT
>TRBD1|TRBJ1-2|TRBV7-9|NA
CASSLAGQGAYGYTF
TGTGCCAGCAGCTTGGCAGGACAGGGGGCCTATGGCTACACCTTC
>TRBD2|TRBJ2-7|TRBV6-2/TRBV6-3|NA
CASSSSSSGRLRGEQYF
TGTGCCAGCAGTTCGTCTTCTAGCGGGAGACTACGAGGCGAGCAGTACTTC
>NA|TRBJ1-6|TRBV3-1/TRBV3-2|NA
CASSQRGSDSPLHF
TGTGCCAGCAGCCAGCGGGGGTCGGATTCACCCCTCCACTTT
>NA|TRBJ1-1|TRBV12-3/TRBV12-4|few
CASSSDVNTEAFF
TGTGCCAGCAGTTCAGATGTGAACACTGAAGCTTTCTTT
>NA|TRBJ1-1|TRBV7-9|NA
CASSLEVEGEAFF
TGTGCCAGCAGCTTAGAGGTGGAGGGTGAAGCTTTCTTT
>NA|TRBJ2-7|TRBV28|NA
CASSLTGPGAYEQYF
TGTGCCAGCAGTTTAACAGGACCGGGGGCCTACGAGCAGTACTTC
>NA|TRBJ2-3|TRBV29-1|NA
CSVKRGGVTDTQYF
TGCAGCGTGAAAAGGGGGGGGGTCACAGATACGCAGTATTTT
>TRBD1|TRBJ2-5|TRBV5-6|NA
CASRRGQGEETQYF
TGTGCCAGCAGACGGGGTCAGGGGGAAGAGACCCAGTACTTC
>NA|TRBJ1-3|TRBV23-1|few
CASSQEMGATGNTIYF
TGCGCCAGCAGTCAAGAGATGGGGGCGACTGGAAACACCATATATTTT
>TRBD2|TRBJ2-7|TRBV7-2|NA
CASSLVQREGWSTYEQYF
TGTGCCAGCAGCTTAGTGCAGCGGGAGGGCTGGTCTACCTACGAGCAGTACTTC
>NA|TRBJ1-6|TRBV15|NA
CATSRGPRENSPLHF
TGTGCCACCAGCAGGGGCCCCAGGGAAAATTCACCCCTCCACTTT
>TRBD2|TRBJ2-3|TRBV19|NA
CASSLAGGPTDTQYF
TGTGCCAGTAGTCTAGCGGGGGGCCCCACAGATACGCAGTATTTT
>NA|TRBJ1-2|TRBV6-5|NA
CASSYGGQGGYTF
TGTGCCAGCAGTTATGGTGGGCAAGGAGGCTACACCTTC
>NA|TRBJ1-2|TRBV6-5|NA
CASSYLTGVGYGYTF
TGTGCCAGCAGTTACCTAACGGGGGTTGGCTATGGCTACACCTTC
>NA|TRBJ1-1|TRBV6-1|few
CASTQGQGNTEAFF
TGTGCCAGCACCCAAGGGCAGGGGAACACTGAAGCTTTCTTT
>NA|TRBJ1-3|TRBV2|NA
CASSPAQRGSGNTIYF
TGTGCCAGCAGTCCGGCCCAAAGGGGCTCTGGAAACACCATATATTTT
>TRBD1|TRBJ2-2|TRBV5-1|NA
CASSRDRATGELFF
TGCGCCAGCAGCAGGGACAGGGCCACCGGGGAGCTGTTTTTT
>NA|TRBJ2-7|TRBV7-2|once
CASSLGSGTRSSYEQYF
TGTGCCAGCAGCTTAGGATCGGGGACAAGGAGCTCCTACGAGCAGTACTTC
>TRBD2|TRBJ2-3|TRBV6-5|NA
CASLERGATDTQYF
TGTGCCAGCTTGGAGCGGGGGGCCACAGATACGCAGTATTTT
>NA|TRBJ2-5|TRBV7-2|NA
CASSWGRDQETQYF
TGTGCCAGCAGCTGGGGCAGGGACCAAGAGACCCAGTACTTC
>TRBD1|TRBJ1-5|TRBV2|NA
CASSEDRGGPWPQHF
TGTGCCAGCAGTGAAGACAGGGGGGGACCTTGGCCCCAGCATTTT
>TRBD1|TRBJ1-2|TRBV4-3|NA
CASSQQGARGYTF
TGCGCCAGCAGCCAGCAGGGGGCGCGCGGCTACACCTTC
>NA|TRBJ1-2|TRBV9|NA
CASSVDVGGTNYGYTF
TGTGCCAGCAGCGTAGATGTGGGGGGGACTAACTATGGCTACACCTTC
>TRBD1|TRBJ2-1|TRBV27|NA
CASRTGQGLHEQFF
TGTGCCAGCAGAACGGGACAGGGTCTACATGAGCAGTTCTTC
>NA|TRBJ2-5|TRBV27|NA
CASRAGFSARETQYF
TGTGCCAGCAGGGCGGGCTTTTCCGCCCGGGAGACCCAGTACTTC